The 26 T cell receptor beta chains listed next were all sequenced from one sample in a study of Graves' ophthalmopathy and Graves' hyperthyroidism. Using RNA transcripts, the TCR beta CDR3 regions were amplified. HTBI primers were employed in first-round RT-PCR, then a second-round multiplex PCR followed. MiXCR, applied by TCRdb to the multiplex PCR reads, yields one record per CDR3 protein. Among fewer than 350,000 distinct CDR3 sequences listed, about a sixth were seen once. Sequenced input: peripheral blood. All receptors derive from an adult man with Graves' ophthalmopathy.

The table lists this clonotype with many counts. CDR3: CASSLARLAGGPKTQYF. CDR3 nucleotide sequence: TGTGCCAGCAGCTTAGCCCGCCTGGCGGGAGGGCCGAAGACCCAGTACTTC. The rearrangement links TRBV11-1 to TRBJ2-5; TRBD2 aligns across 9 bases. The J segment lost 6 bases and the V segment lost 0 bases, leaving 11 bases of the junction unmatched. CDR1 is SGHAT and CDR2 is FQDESV in the germline V gene (reference sequence). This CDR3 is built from 17 residues.

This clonotype was seen ten or more times. The V and J genes are TRBV5-5 and TRBJ1-3; no definite D call. Germline V gene lookup returns CDR1 SGHKS and CDR2 YYEKEE (reference sequence). CDR3 length equals 14 residues. With 7 bases removed from V and 3 bases from J, the gap between germline ends came to 14 bases. The CDR3: CASEKKGGGNTIYF. CDR3 coding DNA: TGTGCCAGCGAAAAAAAGGGCGGTGGAAACACCATATATTTT.

J is TRBJ2-7 and V is TRBV7-8; D is unresolved. This CDR3 is built from 12 residues. The germline gives CDR1 SGHVS, CDR2 FQNEAQ. Between the trimmed V and J ends, which lost 4 bases and 3 bases, there was a span of 7 bases. Written as DNA, the CDR3 is TGTGCCAGCAGCTCCAATAGCTACGAGCAGTACTTC. This encodes CASSSNSYEQYF.

There are many counts of this clonotype. The rearrangement links TRBV6-1 to TRBJ2-3; D might be TRBD1 (6 bases). Trimming shortened V by 5 bases and J by 6 bases, and 18 bases separated the two germline ends. This CDR3 region has 15 residues. The germline V gene has CDR1 MNHNS and CDR2 SASEGT. CDR3 residues: CASSRQGYMEDTQYF. CDR3 nucleotide sequence: TGTGCCAGCAGTCGGCAGGGGTATATGGAGGATACGCAGTATTTT.

Ten or more counts support this clonotype. The rearrangement uses TRBV27 and TRBJ2-2; possible D gene TRBD2, 5 bases. Germline V gene data show CDR1 as MNHEY and CDR2 as SMNVEV (reference sequence). There are 16 residues in the CDR3. The V end was cut by 2 bases, the J end by 3 bases, with 13 bases between. The DNA for the CDR3 is TGTGCCAGCAGTTTAATTCGACTACTAGACACCGGGGAGCTGTTTTTT. This gives the protein CASSLIRLLDTGELFF.

Turning to this clonotype: One junction end disagrees with the germline gene, perhaps due to a read error. CDR3 sequence reads: CASILQGNGYSF. DNA for the CDR3: TGTGCCAGCATCTTACAGGGGAATGGCTACAGCTTC. This sequence joins TRBV11-2 and TRBJ1-2, with 7 bases fitting TRBD1. CDR3 length: 12 amino acids. The germline V gene encodes CDR1 SGHAT and CDR2 FQNNGV.

This clonotype showed up many times. The chain is built from TRBV6-2 or TRBV6-3 and TRBJ2-7, with D tentatively TRBD1 or TRBD2 (5 bases each). V was trimmed by 6 bases and J by 1 base, leaving 19 bases between them. Per the germline V gene, CDR1 is MNHEY and CDR2 is SVGEGT. This CDR3 has 16 amino acids. The CDR3 protein is CASSLNRDLASYEQYF. DNA of the CDR3: TGTGCCAGCAGCCTGAACCGGGACCTCGCTTCCTACGAGCAGTACTTC.

This clonotype has at least ten counts. The gene calls are TRBV11-2 and TRBJ2-7, with 9 positions matching TRBD1. Germline V lookup: CDR1 SGHAT, CDR2 FQNNGV. After removal of 5 bases from V and 2 bases from J, the junction contained 7 bases not matched to a gene. This CDR3 has 15 residues. Here the CDR3 reads CASSPPGTGTYEQYF. DNA of the CDR3: TGTGCCAGCAGCCCGCCCGGGACAGGGACCTACGAGCAGTACTTC.

This clonotype was counted at least ten times. This CDR3 is CASSLGEFQPQHF. Here the CDR3 DNA reads TGTGCCAGCAGCCTAGGCGAGTTTCAGCCCCAGCATTTT. This chain connects TRBV7-9 to TRBJ1-5, with no clear D. Trimming stripped 5 bases from V and 6 bases from J, with 11 bases between. The CDR3 sequence is 13 residues long. CDR1 SEHNR and CDR2 FQNEAQ come from the germline V gene (reference sequence).

The chain employs TRBV19 and TRBJ1-5, with 10 bases fitting TRBD1. The CDR3 sequence is 15 residues long. Trimming cost V 5 bases and J 6 bases; bases outside gene matches: 7. Germline lookup yields CDR1 LNHDA and CDR2 SQIVND (reference sequence). CDR3 region: CASSSGQGVAQPQHF. CDR3 nucleotide sequence: TGTGCCAGTAGTTCCGGACAGGGGGTGGCTCAGCCCCAGCATTTT.

This clonotype came up many times. The CDR3 loop reads CASSLESGSLSGHEQYF. For the CDR3, the DNA is TGTGCCAGCAGTCTAGAGAGCGGGAGTCTAAGCGGACACGAGCAGTACTTC. V and J are TRBV7-6 and TRBJ2-7; 8 bases agree with TRBD2. The V gene end was trimmed by 6 bases and the J gene end by 5 bases; junction bases not matched to a gene: 18. The length of the CDR3 is 17 residues. Germline values: CDR1 SGHVS, CDR2 FNYEAQ.

This clonotype showed up many times. V and J are TRBV7-2 and TRBJ1-1, with D perhaps matching TRBD1 (6 bases). In germline, CDR1 is SGHTA, CDR2 FQGNSA. V was shortened by 5 bases and J by 1 base, with 11 bases between the two germline ends. CDR3 length equals 14 residues. CDR3 in DNA: TGTGCCAGCAGCCCTAGACAGGAGAACACTGAAGCTTTCTTT. Its translation is CASSPRQENTEAFF.

This clonotype was detected many times. The chain combines TRBV15 with TRBJ2-2, with TRBD1 matching 10 bases. The CDR3 length is 17 residues. CDR1 is LNHNV and CDR2 is YYDKDF in the germline V gene (reference sequence). V lost 3 bases and J lost 0; bases outside the gene matches: 4. DNA for the CDR3: TGTGCCACCAGCAGCGGGACAGGGGAGTCGAACACCGGGGAGCTGTTTTTT. This gives the protein CATSSGTGESNTGELFF.

In this sample, this clonotype turned up many times. The chain links TRBV5-5 to TRBJ1-3, with D possibly TRBD1 on 5 matching bases. Germline values: CDR1 SGHKS, CDR2 YYEKEE (reference sequence). Trimming removed 4 bases from V and 0 bases from J, with 14 bases in between. The CDR3 consists of 16 residues. The CDR3 loop is CASSLGRRFSGNTIYF. The CDR3 bases are TGTGCCAGCAGCCTGGGACGGCGCTTCTCTGGAAACACCATATATTTT.

This rearrangement joins TRBV7-2 to TRBJ2-5, with D uncertain. Trimming stripped 5 bases from V and 4 bases from J, with 11 bases between. Per the germline V gene, CDR1 is SGHTA and CDR2 is FQGNSA. This CDR3 spans 13 amino acids. The CDR3 sequence: CASSLRLLETQYF. CDR3 nucleotides: TGTGCCAGCAGCCTACGGCTGCTAGAGACCCAGTACTTC. Drawing the rest from reference TRBV7-2 and TRBJ2-5, the complete variable domain is GAGVSQSPSNKVTEKGKDVELRCDPISGHTALYWYRQSLGQGLEFLIYFQGNSAPDKSGLPSDRFSAERTGGSVSTLTIQRTQQEDSAVYLCASSLRLLETQYFGPGTRLLVL.

This clonotype has at least ten counts. V and J are TRBV7-9 and TRBJ2-5, with 9 bases aligning to TRBD1. CDR1 and CDR2 from the germline V gene are SEHNR and FQNEAQ (reference sequence). Germline trimming cut 6 bases from V and 11 bases from J; bases unmatched to any gene: 7. The CDR3 has 12 amino acids. The CDR3 sequence is CASSTQGAGQYF. CDR3 in DNA: TGTGCCAGCAGTACACAGGGGGCAGGACAGTACTTC.

This clonotype has at least ten counts. The rearrangement uses TRBV10-3 and TRBJ2-7, with a weak D call TRBD2 (5 bases). Trimming removed 8 bases from V and 3 bases from J, with 11 bases in between. The germline gives CDR1 ENHRY, CDR2 SYGVKD. This CDR3 comprises 12 residues. The CDR3 protein is CAIREPSYEQYF. The CDR3 DNA reads TGTGCCATCCGGGAACCGAGCTACGAGCAGTACTTC.

This clonotype has at least ten counts. This sequence joins TRBV5-1 and TRBJ2-4; 7 positions agree with TRBD2. Trimming cost V 1 base and J 8 bases; bases outside gene matches: 6. This CDR3 spans 14 amino acids. CDR1 SGHRS and CDR2 YFSETQ come from the germline V gene. CDR3 DNA sequence: TGCGCCAGCAGCTTGTCGCGGGAGTTTGACATTCAGTACTTC. It is translated as CASSLSREFDIQYF.

This clonotype was detected many times. The CDR3 spells CASSQDEGRSTEETQYF. CDR3 coding DNA: TGTGCCAGCAGCCAAGATGAGGGCAGGAGTACCGAAGAGACCCAGTACTTC. The rearrangement links TRBV4-2 to TRBJ2-5; D perhaps matches TRBD2 (5 bases). Trimming removed 0 bases at V and 3 bases at J, with 17 bases between. The germline V gene has CDR1 LGHNA and CDR2 YNFKEQ. The CDR3 runs 17 residues.

The rearrangement joins TRBV15 to TRBJ1-6; 8 nucleotides line up with TRBD1. This CDR3 is built from 16 residues. CDR1 is LNHNV and CDR2 is YYDKDF in the germline V gene (reference sequence). Losses at the gene ends were 0 bases for V and 10 bases for J; bases not matched to a gene: 8. For the CDR3, the DNA is TGTGCCACCAGCAGAGATGGCAGGGGGCTAGGGTCACCCCTCCACTTT. Its protein is CATSRDGRGLGSPLHF.

This clonotype was seen many times. The chain recombines TRBV12-3 or TRBV12-4 with TRBJ1-2; TRBD1 aligns across 9 bases. The CDR3 extends over 13 amino acids. Germline trimming cut 1 base from V and 8 bases from J; bases unmatched to any gene: 2. The CDR3 reads CASSLGQGGGYTF. The CDR3 DNA sequence: TGTGCCAGCAGTTTAGGACAGGGGGGAGGCTACACCTTC.

Many counts were recorded for this clonotype. This chain joins TRBV11-1 and TRBJ2-5, with D tentatively TRBD2 (5 bases). This CDR3 is 13 amino acids long. CDR1 and CDR2 from the germline V gene are SGHAT and FQDESV (reference sequence). Trimming took off 1 base at V and 10 bases at J, with 13 bases between the two ends. CDR3 nucleotide sequence: TGTGCCAGCAGCTTAGATAAGGTGGGGAGCCAGTACTTC. Its protein is CASSLDKVGSQYF.

This clonotype was detected a few times. A read error may be the cause here, since a much bigger clone is one base away. V usage is TRBV6-1 and J usage is TRBJ2-7, with D perhaps matching TRBD2 (6 bases). CDR1 is MNHNS and CDR2 is SASEGT in the germline V gene. This CDR3 comprises 14 residues. The CDR3 sequence is CTSSEDPAGGEQYF. CDR3 coding DNA: TGTACCAGCAGTGAAGACCCGGCCGGGGGCGAGCAGTACTTC.

The table lists this clonotype with many counts. CDR3 nucleotides: TGTGCCAGCAGTGAAACCGGGACAGGGAGAGCTGAAGCTTTCTTT. This codes for CASSETGTGRAEAFF. This rearrangement joins TRBV6-1 to TRBJ1-1; 9 bases fit TRBD1. The J segment lost 6 bases and the V segment lost 2 bases, leaving 7 bases of the junction unmatched. The CDR3 length is 15 residues. Germline CDR1 reads MNHNS; CDR2 reads SASEGT.

This clonotype occurred many times. The genes are TRBV6-1 and TRBJ2-4, with TRBD2 matching over 7 bases. The V and J ends lost 1 base and 2 bases, in that order; junction bases with no gene match: 8. The germline V gene has CDR1 MNHNS and CDR2 SASEGT. This CDR3 contains 17 residues. CDR3 loop: CASSEEVLAVTKNIQYF. In DNA, the CDR3 is TGTGCCAGCAGTGAAGAAGTCCTAGCGGTGACCAAAAACATTCAGTACTTC.

The chain carries TRBV29-1 and TRBJ1-1; the D gene is possibly TRBD1 (5 bases). Looked up from germline, CDR1 is SQVTM and CDR2 is ANQGSEA. The CDR3 covers 13 residues. V lost 1 base, J lost 5 bases, and 11 bases lay in between. The CDR3 DNA follows: TGCAGCGTTGAAGGGGGGGGAATGACTGAAGCTTTCTTT. Amino acid sequence: CSVEGGGMTEAFF.